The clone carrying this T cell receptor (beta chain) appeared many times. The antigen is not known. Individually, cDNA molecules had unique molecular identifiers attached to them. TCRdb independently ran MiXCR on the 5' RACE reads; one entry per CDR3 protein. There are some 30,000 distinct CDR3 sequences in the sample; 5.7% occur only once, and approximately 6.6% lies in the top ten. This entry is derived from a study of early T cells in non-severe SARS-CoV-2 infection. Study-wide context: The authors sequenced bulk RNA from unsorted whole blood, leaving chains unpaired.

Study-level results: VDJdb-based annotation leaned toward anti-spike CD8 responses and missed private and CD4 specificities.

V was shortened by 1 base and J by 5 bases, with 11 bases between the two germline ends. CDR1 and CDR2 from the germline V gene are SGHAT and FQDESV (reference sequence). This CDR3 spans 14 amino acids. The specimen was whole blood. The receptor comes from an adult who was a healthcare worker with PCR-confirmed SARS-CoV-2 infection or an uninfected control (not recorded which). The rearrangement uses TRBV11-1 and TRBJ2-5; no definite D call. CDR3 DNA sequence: TGTGCCAGCAGCTTAGTCAGACCCGGTGAGACCCAGTACTTC. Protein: CASSLVRPGETQYF.